This record covers a single TCR beta chain. Antigen unknown. The method was immunoSEQ multiplex PCR; TCRdb's version includes in-frame clones alone and lacks a portion of them. This repertoire shows roughly 34,000 clones, roughly 86% found once; its top ten account for more than 1.3%. These data are taken from a study of vaccination effects on CD4 cells after COVID-19. Study-level background: The post-vaccine samples were taken, at the median, 72 days after the second dose. The study's findings and limits: Healthy vaccine recipients' vaccine-induced clones were almost all SARS-CoV-2 mono-reactive. Marked contraction was observed in infection-induced and vaccine-induced clones late after vaccination.

This CDR3 region has 15 residues. V was shortened by 1 base and J by 0 bases, with 8 bases between the two germline ends. CDR1 is SGHRS, CDR2 YFSETQ, per germline. Before any sequencing was done, the ViraFEST assay used viral peptide pools to expand antigen-specific CD4+ T cells. Following a 10-day culture, CD4+ T cells were purified. As their vaccination, participants received two doses of either BNT162b2 or mRNA-1273. None of the vaccinated had previously contracted SARS-CoV-2, and their nucleocapsid antibodies tested negative. This TCR was sampled from a human donor who received a COVID-19 vaccine. Some clones in this sample may be carry-over from other donors' samples. The chain links TRBV5-1 to TRBJ1-5; tentatively, D is TRBD1 (6 bases). The sample here was CD4+ T cells from PBMCs cultured with HCoV-NL63 spike peptides, taken after COVID-19 vaccination. The CDR3 loop is CASSLTGHSNQPQHF. Here the CDR3 DNA reads TGCGCCAGCAGCTTGACAGGGCATAGCAATCAGCCCCAGCATTTT.